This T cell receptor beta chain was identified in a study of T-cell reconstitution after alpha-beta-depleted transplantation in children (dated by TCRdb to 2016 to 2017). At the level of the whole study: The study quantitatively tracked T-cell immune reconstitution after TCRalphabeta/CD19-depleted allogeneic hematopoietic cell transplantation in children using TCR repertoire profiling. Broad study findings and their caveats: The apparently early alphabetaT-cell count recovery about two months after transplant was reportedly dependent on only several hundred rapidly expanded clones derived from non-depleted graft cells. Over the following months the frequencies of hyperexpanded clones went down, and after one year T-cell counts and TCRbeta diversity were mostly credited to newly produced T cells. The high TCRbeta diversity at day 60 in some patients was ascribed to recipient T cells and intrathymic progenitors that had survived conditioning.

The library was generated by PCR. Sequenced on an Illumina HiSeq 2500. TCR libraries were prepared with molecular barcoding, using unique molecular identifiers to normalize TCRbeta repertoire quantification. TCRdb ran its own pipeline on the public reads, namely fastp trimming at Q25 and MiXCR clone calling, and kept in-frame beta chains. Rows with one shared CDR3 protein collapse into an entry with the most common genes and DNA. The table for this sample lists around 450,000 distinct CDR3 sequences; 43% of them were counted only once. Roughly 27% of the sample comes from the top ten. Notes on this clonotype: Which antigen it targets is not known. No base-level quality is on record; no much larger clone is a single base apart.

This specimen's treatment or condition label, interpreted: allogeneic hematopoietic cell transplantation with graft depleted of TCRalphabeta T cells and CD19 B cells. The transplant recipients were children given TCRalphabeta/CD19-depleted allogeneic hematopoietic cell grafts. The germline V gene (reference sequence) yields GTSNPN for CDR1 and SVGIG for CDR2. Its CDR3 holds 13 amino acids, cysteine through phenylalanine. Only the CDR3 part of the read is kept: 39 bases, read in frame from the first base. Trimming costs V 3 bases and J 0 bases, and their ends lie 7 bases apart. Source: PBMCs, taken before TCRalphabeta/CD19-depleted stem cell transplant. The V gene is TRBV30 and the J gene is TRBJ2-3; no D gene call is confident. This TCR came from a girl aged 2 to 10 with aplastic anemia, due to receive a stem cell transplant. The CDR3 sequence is CAWRRSSTDTQYF. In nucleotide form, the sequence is TGTGCCTGGAGAAGGTCTAGCACAGATACGCAGTATTTT.